This TCR beta chain emerged from a study of cytomegalovirus exposure and HLA in healthy donors. Turning to the study itself: An earlier analysis found 100 million or so unique TCR beta sequences from about 190 million T cells. Study results and caveats: Productive rates of about 90% or about 30% were seen for most TCR beta V segments in an earlier analysis. Researchers catalogued about 150 TCR beta chains as cytomegalovirus-associated.

The J segment lost 6 bases and the V segment lost 1 base, leaving 3 bases of the junction unmatched. CDR1 and CDR2 from the germline V gene are SGHDT and YYEEEE. This CDR3 contains 14 residues. The PCR ran on 60 Vbeta and 13 Jbeta primers. The repertoire was sequenced with immunoSEQ multiplex PCR; TCRdb's copy has only in-frame clones and lacks some. The sample includes nearly 200,000 clones, roughly 80% of them seen just once. This clone was observed once. Its antigen is still unknown. The chain combines TRBV5-6 with TRBJ2-2; 7 bases line up with TRBD1. Sequences were obtained from PBMCs. The source is a woman between 50 and 59 years old in good health and CMV-seropositive. The CDR3 bases are TGTGCCAGCAGCTTGAGTGACAGGGCCGGGGAGCTGTTTTTT. The encoded protein is CASSLSDRAGELFF.